Shown below are 8 T cell receptor beta chains from a single sample sequenced in a study of shared clonotypes between healthy human individuals. Sequenced by immunoSEQ multiplex PCR; TCRdb stores in-frame clones only, minus some. Of some 1,400,000 clones in the sample, 96% were seen once. The specimen was naive CD4+ T cells sorted from blood. The subset is: CD45RA+ positively selected. Every receptor here comes from a man aged 25-45 years in good health.

The sample holds one count of this clone. The rearrangement uses TRBV5-1 and TRBJ2-2; no clear D gene. CDR1 SGHRS and CDR2 YFSETQ come from the germline V gene. Trimming took 4 bases from V and 4 from J, leaving 11 bases between them. The CDR3 sequence is 14 residues long. The CDR3 is CASSLDPITGELFF. The CDR3 DNA follows: TGCGCCAGCAGCCTGGACCCGATCACCGGGGAGCTGTTTTTT.

A few counts support this clone. V gene TRBV7-2 combines with J gene TRBJ2-1; 10 nucleotides line up with TRBD2. The CDR3 sequence is 16 residues long. Germline V CDR1 and CDR2: SGHTA, FQGNSA. V dropped 7 bases and J dropped 7; count of bases not matched to a gene: 13. CDR3 DNA sequence: TGTGCCAGCACCCGCAGCGGGAGGGCCTTCGGGAATGAGCAGTTCTTC. Its protein is CASTRSGRAFGNEQFF. The full variable domain, with the rest looked up from reference TRBV7-2 and TRBJ2-1, is GAGVSQSPSNKVTEKGKDVELRCDPISGHTALYWYRQSLGQGLEFLIYFQGNSAPDKSGLPSDRFSAERTGGSVSTLTIQRTQQEDSAVYLCASTRSGRAFGNEQFFGPGTRLTVL.

The chain joins TRBV28 to TRBJ1-5; a possible D gene is TRBD1 (5 bases). Trimming removed 7 bases from V and 6 bases from J, with 13 bases in between. The CDR3 sequence is 13 residues long. Germline V gives CDR1 MDHEN, CDR2 SYDVKM. In DNA form, the CDR3 reads TGTGCCAGCAAGGACACGGCCGGTCAGCCCCAGCATTTT. Translated, it gives CASKDTAGQPQHF.

This rearrangement joins TRBV10-1 to TRBJ1-1; D remains unclear. Germline loops: CDR1 WNHNN, CDR2 SYGVQD (reference sequence). V lost 4 bases to trimming and J lost 6 bases, with 12 bases between them. The CDR3 sequence is 13 residues long. This CDR3 reads CASSGKAGAEAFF. CDR3 in DNA: TGCGCCAGCAGTGGAAAAGCCGGAGCTGAAGCTTTCTTT.

V usage is TRBV29-1 and J usage is TRBJ1-2; maybe TRBD1 (5 bases). The CDR3 sequence is 13 residues long. V was cut by 2 bases and J by 8 bases, with 15 bases left in between. Germline-derived CDR1 and CDR2 are SQVTM and ANQGSEA. This chain's CDR3 is CSVEPNRKGGYTF. The CDR3 DNA reads TGCAGCGTTGAACCCAACAGGAAAGGGGGCTACACCTTC.

The chain links TRBV6-4 to TRBJ2-4; either TRBD1 or TRBD2 may supply D (6 bases each). V was pared by 6 bases and J by 0 bases, with 15 bases between. CDR1 is MRHNA and CDR2 is SNTAGT in the germline V gene. CDR3 length: 16 amino acids. The CDR3 sequence: CASRHGGRLAKNIQYF. The CDR3 coding sequence is TGTGCCAGCAGGCACGGGGGCAGACTAGCCAAAAACATTCAGTACTTC.

V and J are TRBV5-4 and TRBJ2-1; D tentatively fits TRBD1 or TRBD2 (6 bases each). The V gene lost 0 bases and the J gene lost 8 bases, with 9 bases spanning the gap. The germline V gene encodes CDR1 SGHNT and CDR2 YYREEE (reference sequence). The CDR3 runs to 13 residues. CDR3 nucleotide sequence: TGTGCCAGCAGCTTGGATAGGGGGGATGAGCAGTTCTTC. It specifies CASSLDRGDEQFF.

The chain recombines TRBV29-1 with TRBJ1-5, with a possible D match to TRBD1 (6 bases). CDR1 and CDR2 (germline): SQVTM, ANQGSEA. CDR3 size: 15 residues. V shed 3 bases and J shed 0 bases, with 12 bases lying between them. As DNA, the CDR3 is TGCAGCGTTGATGGGGGGCCGAATAGCAATCAGCCCCAGCATTTT. Protein sequence: CSVDGGPNSNQPQHF.